This T cell receptor (beta chain) was sequenced for a study of control samples from healthy donors and cancer patients. This clone has just one count. Other DNA variants within this sample encode the same CDR3. The CDR3 is 13 residues long. Germline assignment: CDR1 SGHRS and CDR2 YFSETQ. Between the trimmed V and J ends, which lost 0 bases and 1 base, there was a span of 4 bases. TCRdb keeps only in-frame clones here, not all; method: immunoSEQ multiplex PCR. Altogether 150,000 to 200,000 clones are present, approximately 92% being singletons, with the ten largest covering roughly 2.1%. The sequenced sample consisted of blood. The chain has TRBV5-1 and TRBJ2-5; D is ambiguous. The sequence derives from a woman in her thirties or forties in good health. The CDR3 DNA reads TGCGCCAGCAGCTTGGTTGTCCAAGAGACCCAGTACTTC. Protein product: CASSLVVQETQYF. The full variable domain, in which reference TRBV5-1 and TRBJ2-5 provide the parts outside the CDR3, is KAGVTQTPRYLIKTRGQQVTLSCSPISGHRSVSWYQQTPGQGLQFLFEYFSETQRNKGNFPGRFSGRQFSNSRSEMNVSTLELGDSALYLCASSLVVQETQYFGPGTRLLVL.